Listed below are T cell receptor beta chains from one sample, sequenced in a study of sequential checkpoint blockade in melanoma. The repertoire was sequenced with immunoSEQ multiplex PCR; TCRdb's copy has only in-frame clones and lacks some. Among nearly 11,000 clones listed, 78% were seen once. The starting material was CD8+ T cells sorted from blood (inferred from file names), obtained from a patient given nivolumab and ipilimumab in sequence. These receptors came from a human donor with melanoma. Both conserved end residues are part of each CDR3. The D gene is left open where the match is weak. Clone size is shown for a subset of rows, as once, few, many or a class of expanded clone.

d_call,j_call,v_call,clone_size,cdr3_nt,cdr3_aa
TRBD1,TRBJ1-1,TRBV27,NA,TGTGCCAGCAGTTGGGACAGGGGAATGGGTGAAGCTTTCTTT,CASSWDRGMGEAFF
NA,TRBJ1-2,TRBV7-9,NA,TGTGCCAGCAGCCCCGATTTGCTATATGGCTACACCTTC,CASSPDLLYGYTF
NA,TRBJ1-3,TRBV7-8,few,TGTGCCAGCAGCCCACTGGGGGGTGGTGGAAACACCATATATTTT,CASSPLGGGGNTIYF
NA,TRBJ1-1,TRBV15,NA,TGTGCCACCAGCAGAGACGGGACAAGGAACACTGAAGCTTTCTTT,CATSRDGTRNTEAFF
NA,TRBJ2-3,TRBV23-1,NA,TGCGCCAGCAGTTCGGATACACCTAGCGCAACAGATACGCAGTATTTT,CASSSDTPSATDTQYF
NA,TRBJ1-2,TRBV5-6,NA,TGTGCCAGCAGCTCCAGGGACTATGGCTACACCTTC,CASSSRDYGYTF
TRBD1,TRBJ2-1,TRBV14,NA,TGTGCCAGCAGCCAGACAGGGGGCAATGAGCAGTTCTTC,CASSQTGGNEQFF
TRBD1,TRBJ1-4,TRBV28,medium-sized,TGTGCCAGCAGTTTTCAGCAACCGGGACAGGGATCGCAAAAACTGTTTTTT,CASSFQQPGQGSQKLFF
TRBD1,TRBJ1-2,TRBV9,NA,TGTGCCAGCAGCCTAGGACAGGACTATGGCTACACCTTC,CASSLGQDYGYTF
TRBD1,TRBJ2-7,TRBV7-8,few,TGTGCCAGCAGCTTAGGGCCAGGGGGAAGCTCCTACGAGCAGTACTTC,CASSLGPGGSSYEQYF
NA,TRBJ2-1,TRBV9,NA,TGTGCCAGCAGCGTAGGCCCTGGGGGGGCGGGTCGGGGTGAGCAGTTCTTC,CASSVGPGGAGRGEQFF
TRBD1,TRBJ2-7,TRBV27,NA,TGTGCCAGCAGTTCTGTTTTGGACAGGCGAGATCTGTACTTC,CASSSVLDRRDLYF
NA,TRBJ1-4,TRBV7-9,NA,TGTGCCAGCAGCTTACAGCCGACACCTAATGAAAAACTGTTTTTT,CASSLQPTPNEKLFF
NA,TRBJ1-3,TRBV7-9,few,TGTGCCAGCAGCTTAGGAGCTAGCTCTGGAAACACCATATATTTT,CASSLGASSGNTIYF
TRBD1,TRBJ2-7,TRBV19,once,TGTGCCAGTAGTCAGCAGGGGGATTCCTACGAGCAGTACTTC,CASSQQGDSYEQYF
NA,TRBJ2-2,TRBV19,NA,TGTGCCAGTAGTTTTACAGGAGGGACCGGGGAGCTGTTTTTT,CASSFTGGTGELFF
TRBD2,TRBJ2-7,TRBV2,NA,TGTGCCAGCAGTGCACAGAGTAGCGGGAGCAAGGACGAGCAGTACTTC,CASSAQSSGSKDEQYF
TRBD2,TRBJ2-3,TRBV6-4,NA,TGTGCCAGCAGTGAAGTCGGGGGGGCCTCAGATACGCAGTATTTT,CASSEVGGASDTQYF
TRBD1,TRBJ2-7,TRBV27,NA,TGTGCCAGCAGTCTCATCCGGGACAGGGGTTACGAGCAGTACTTC,CASSLIRDRGYEQYF
TRBD2,TRBJ2-1,TRBV28,NA,TGTGCCAGCAGCCTGGGACTAGCGGGACACAATGAGCAGTTCTTC,CASSLGLAGHNEQFF
TRBD1,TRBJ2-1,TRBV7-3,NA,TGTGCCAGCAGCTCACAGGGGTCTGTTTCCGTCAATGAGCAGTTCTTC,CASSSQGSVSVNEQFF
NA,TRBJ2-7,TRBV7-2,NA,TGTGCCAGCAGCTTAGGCCAGGGGAAAGAGCAGTACTTC,CASSLGQGKEQYF
TRBD1,TRBJ2-6,TRBV5-4,NA,TGTGCCAGCAGCTCGACAGGGGAAGGTTCTTCTGGGGCCAACGTCCTGACTTTC,CASSSTGEGSSGANVLTF
NA,TRBJ1-5,TRBV5-4,NA,TGTGCCAGCAGCTTGGATCACGGGCAGCCCCAGCATTTT,CASSLDHGQPQHF
NA,TRBJ1-5,TRBV19,few,TGTGCCAGTAGTATAATTTATGGCAATCAGCCCCAGCATTTT,CASSIIYGNQPQHF
TRBD2,TRBJ2-1,TRBV29-1,NA,TGCAGCGTGGCGCCTACTAGCGCCTACAATGAGCAGTTCTTC,CSVAPTSAYNEQFF
TRBD1,TRBJ2-7,TRBV5-6,NA,TGTGCCAGCAGCTCCACCCTTAGATGGACAGGCCCCTACGAGCAGTACTTC,CASSSTLRWTGPYEQYF
TRBD2,TRBJ2-3,TRBV4-1,NA,TGCGCCAGCAGCCATGTAGCGGGGATCACAGATACGCAGTATTTT,CASSHVAGITDTQYF
TRBD1,TRBJ1-2,TRBV5-1,NA,TGCGCCAGCAGCCCAAGGGACAGGGGGCAACATGGCTACACCTTC,CASSPRDRGQHGYTF
TRBD1,TRBJ1-6,TRBV6-1,NA,TGTGCCAGCAGTGAAGAGGAGGGACAGGGGAATTCACCCCTCCACTTT,CASSEEEGQGNSPLHF
NA,TRBJ2-1,TRBV6-4,NA,TGTGCCAGCAGTGACTCGACATTCGCCGGGACACTCAACAATGAGCAGTTCTTC,CASSDSTFAGTLNNEQFF
TRBD2,TRBJ2-7,TRBV9,NA,TGTGCCAGCAGCGTAGGACTAGCGGGGGTCGAGCAGTACTTC,CASSVGLAGVEQYF
NA,TRBJ2-3,TRBV19,NA,TGTGCCAGTAGTTTCACCACCGGGTACACAGATACGCAGTATTTT,CASSFTTGYTDTQYF
NA,TRBJ2-1,TRBV27,NA,TGTGCCAGCAGTTTACCCAGGGCTTCGGATGAGCAGTTCTTC,CASSLPRASDEQFF
TRBD1,TRBJ2-7,TRBV29-1,NA,TGCAGCGTTCGGGCGGGACAGGGGGCGCGAGAAGACGAGCAGTACTTC,CSVRAGQGAREDEQYF
NA,TRBJ1-1,TRBV15,NA,TGTGCCACCAGCAGGCAAAGAGGGCTGGACACTGAAGCTTTCTTT,CATSRQRGLDTEAFF